This record concerns one T cell receptor beta chain sequence. No antigen is known for it. Trimming took off 6 bases at V and 4 bases at J, with 19 bases between the two ends. Germline loops: CDR1 SGHDT, CDR2 YYEEEE. The CDR3 runs 15 residues. The data stem from a study of T cell responses to AZD1222 COVID-19 vaccine. Study findings and constraints: Clonal diversity was possibly underestimated, and the donors were mostly white British, with more females. Unmutated variant regions reportedly attract nearly half of all spike-specific TCRs. CD4 TCRs linked to vaccination spanned spike, dominating at 160-218 and 743-854.

Sequencing used immunoSEQ multiplex PCR; TCRdb keeps in-frame clones, though not all of them. The sample holds about 110,000 clones, roughly nine tenths seen once. The rearrangement uses TRBV5-6 and TRBJ1-1; D is perhaps TRBD1 (5 bases). The receptor comes from an adult in good health. Sample: peripheral blood, taken on day 0 of AZD1222 vaccination. CDR3 nucleotides: TGTGCCAGCACCCCCGAGGGCAGGGCAACCACTGAAGCTTTCTTT. This translates into CASTPEGRATTEAFF.